This section outlines one TCR beta chain sequence together with its context. Its specific antigen is unknown. No base-level quality is on record; no much larger clone is a single base apart. These data are taken from a study of T cell changes during pregnancy in multiple sclerosis (dated by TCRdb to the late 2010s). Study-level background: Changes in the T cell repertoire over the course of pregnancy were examined in this study in women with multiple sclerosis.

Library generation was performed with the immunoSEQ multiplex PCR assay. The immuneACCESS repertoire file appears here via TCRdb, limited to in-frame rearrangements. These files lack a portion of the clones; in checked studies, under half of the deficit traces to unresolved V genes, and the cause of the others is not known. In this sample the table shows tens of thousands of clones, roughly 90% of which occur a single time. In total, the top ten clones hold 8% to 9.5% of the sample. CDR1 is given as SGHVS and CDR2 as FQNEAQ, both from the germline V gene. Taken from cysteine to phenylalanine, the CDR3 has 15 residues. Only the CDR3 part of the read is kept: 45 bases, read in frame from the first base. Trimming removed 5 bases from V and 4 bases from J; the gene matches leave 7 bases unexplained.

This TCR was recovered from a female donor in good health, enrolled as a control in a pregnancy study. Here the sequenced sample was peripheral blood, taken after pregnancy. The rearrangement combines TRBV7-8 with TRBJ1-1; TRBD1 agrees with 10 junctional bases. The nucleotide sequence is TGTGCCAGCAGCGGACGGGGACAGGGGAGCACTGAAGCTTTCTTT. It is translated as CASSGRGQGSTEAFF.